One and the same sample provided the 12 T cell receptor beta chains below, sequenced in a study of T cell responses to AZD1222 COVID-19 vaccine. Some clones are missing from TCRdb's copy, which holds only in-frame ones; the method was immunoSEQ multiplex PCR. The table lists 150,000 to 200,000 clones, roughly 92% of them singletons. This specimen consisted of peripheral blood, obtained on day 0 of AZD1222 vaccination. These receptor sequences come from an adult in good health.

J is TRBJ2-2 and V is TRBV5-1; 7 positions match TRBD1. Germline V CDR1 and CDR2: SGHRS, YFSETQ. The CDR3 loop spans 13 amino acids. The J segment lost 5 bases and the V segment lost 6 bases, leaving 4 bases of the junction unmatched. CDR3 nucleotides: TGCGCCAGCAATAGGGGGCAAACCGGGGAGCTGTTTTTT. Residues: CASNRGQTGELFF. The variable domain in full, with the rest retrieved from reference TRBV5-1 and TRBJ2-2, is KAGVTQTPRYLIKTRGQQVTLSCSPISGHRSVSWYQQTPGQGLQFLFEYFSETQRNKGNFPGRFSGRQFSNSRSEMNVSTLELGDSALYLCASNRGQTGELFFGEGSRLTVL.

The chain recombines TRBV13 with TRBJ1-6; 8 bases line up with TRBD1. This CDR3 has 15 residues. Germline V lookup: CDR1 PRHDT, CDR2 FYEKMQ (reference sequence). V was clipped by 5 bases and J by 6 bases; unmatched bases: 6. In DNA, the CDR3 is TGTGCCAGCAGCATCGGACAGGGAATTAATTCACCCCTCCACTTT. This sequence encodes CASSIGQGINSPLHF.

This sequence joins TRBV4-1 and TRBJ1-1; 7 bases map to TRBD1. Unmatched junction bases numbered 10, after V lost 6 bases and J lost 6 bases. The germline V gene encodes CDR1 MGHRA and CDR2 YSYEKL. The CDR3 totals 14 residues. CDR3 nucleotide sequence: TGCGCCAGCAGGCACCTCCGACAGGGTCCTGAAGCTTTCTTT. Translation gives CASRHLRQGPEAFF.

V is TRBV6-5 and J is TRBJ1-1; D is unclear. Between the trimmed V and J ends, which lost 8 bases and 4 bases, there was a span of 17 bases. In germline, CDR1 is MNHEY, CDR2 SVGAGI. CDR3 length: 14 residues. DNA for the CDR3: TGTGCCAGCTCTTCCTTGGGCGAGGGCACTGAAGCTTTCTTT. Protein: CASSSLGEGTEAFF.

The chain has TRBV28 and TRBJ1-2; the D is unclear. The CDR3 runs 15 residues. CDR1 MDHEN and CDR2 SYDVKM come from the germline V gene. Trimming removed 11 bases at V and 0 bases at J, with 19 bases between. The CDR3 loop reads CASYNPAFPNYGYTF. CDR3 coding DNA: TGTGCCTCCTATAACCCGGCATTCCCTAACTATGGCTACACCTTC.

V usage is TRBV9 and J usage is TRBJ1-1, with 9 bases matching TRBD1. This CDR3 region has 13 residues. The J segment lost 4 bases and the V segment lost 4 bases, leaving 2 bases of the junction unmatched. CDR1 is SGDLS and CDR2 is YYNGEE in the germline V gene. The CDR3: CASSTTGGTEAFF. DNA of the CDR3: TGTGCCAGCAGCACGACAGGGGGCACTGAAGCTTTCTTT.

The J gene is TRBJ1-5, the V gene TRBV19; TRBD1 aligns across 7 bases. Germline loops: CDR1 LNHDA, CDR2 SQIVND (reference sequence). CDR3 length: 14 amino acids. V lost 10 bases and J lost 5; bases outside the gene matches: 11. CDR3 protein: CATRAGTEHQPQHF. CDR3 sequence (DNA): TGTGCCACCCGTGCCGGGACAGAACATCAGCCCCAGCATTTT.

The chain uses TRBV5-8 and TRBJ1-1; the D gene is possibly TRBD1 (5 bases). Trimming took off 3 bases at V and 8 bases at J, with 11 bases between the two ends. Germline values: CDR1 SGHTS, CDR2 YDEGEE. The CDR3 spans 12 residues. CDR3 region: CASSSRDGEAFF. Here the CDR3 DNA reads TGTGCCAGCAGCTCTCGGGACGGCGAAGCTTTCTTT.

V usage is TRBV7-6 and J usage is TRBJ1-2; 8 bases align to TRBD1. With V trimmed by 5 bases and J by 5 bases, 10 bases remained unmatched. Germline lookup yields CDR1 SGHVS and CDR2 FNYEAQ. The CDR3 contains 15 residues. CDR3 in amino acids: CASSPFQGAGYGYTF. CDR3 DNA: TGTGCCAGCAGCCCGTTTCAGGGGGCGGGGTATGGCTACACCTTC.

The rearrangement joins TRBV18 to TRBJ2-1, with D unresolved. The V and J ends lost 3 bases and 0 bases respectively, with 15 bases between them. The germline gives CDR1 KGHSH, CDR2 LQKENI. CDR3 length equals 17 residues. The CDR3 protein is CASSPFSWISSYNEQFF. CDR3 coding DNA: TGTGCCAGCTCACCTTTTTCCTGGATCTCCTCCTACAATGAGCAGTTCTTC.

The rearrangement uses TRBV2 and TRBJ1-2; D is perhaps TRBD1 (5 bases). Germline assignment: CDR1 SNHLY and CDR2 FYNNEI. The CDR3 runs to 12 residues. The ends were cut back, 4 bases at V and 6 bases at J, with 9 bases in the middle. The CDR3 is CASSAVGDGYTF. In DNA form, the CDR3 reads TGTGCCAGCAGTGCGGTAGGGGATGGCTACACCTTC.

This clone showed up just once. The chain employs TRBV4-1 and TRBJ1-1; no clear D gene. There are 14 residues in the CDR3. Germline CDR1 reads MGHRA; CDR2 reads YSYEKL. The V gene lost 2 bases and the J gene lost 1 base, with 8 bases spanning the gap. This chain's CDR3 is CASSQPSKNTEAFF. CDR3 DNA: TGCGCCAGCAGCCAACCCAGTAAGAACACTGAAGCTTTCTTT.